This TCR beta chain was sequenced for a study of circulating CD8 cells and anti-PD-1 response in melanoma. Looking at the study overall: Treatment was intravenous nivolumab at 3 mg/kg every 2 weeks. Responders had complete or partial responses; non-responders had stable or progressive disease. Study-wide results and limits: Clonotype sharing was highest between DPOS and TIGIT subsets.

Four subsets defined by PD-1 and/or TIGIT were sorted from live CD3+CD8+TCRalphabeta+ cells. TCR libraries were prepared from 15 ng of total RNA with the QIAseq Immune Repertoire TCR panel. TCRdb itself ran the reads through MiXCR, one entry per CDR3 protein. There are hundreds of distinct CDR3 sequences in the sample; 5.8% occur only once, and roughly 32% lies in the top ten. Within the sample, this clonotype is medium-sized. Its antigen is not identified. The clonotype comes from a human donor with melanoma. This material consisted of CD8+ T cells from PBMCs, taken at baseline or after one month of anti-PD-1 therapy (not recorded which).

The CDR3 protein is CASSHGRNQPQHF. The CDR3 coding sequence is TGCGCCAGCAGCCACGGCCGTAATCAGCCCCAGCATTTT. The rearrangement joins TRBV4-1 to TRBJ1-5; D remains ambiguous. This CDR3 spans 13 amino acids. The germline CDR1 and CDR2 sequences are MGHRA and YSYEKL. Deletions cut 3 bases from V and 4 bases from J, with 7 bases between.